These T cell receptor beta chains were read from a single sample in a study of tumor and adjacent non-tumor tissue in lung cancer. TCRdb re-called the multiplex PCR reads with MiXCR, one entry per CDR3 protein. The repertoire includes about 43,000 distinct CDR3 sequences, over 55% of them detected once, and 45% sits in the top ten. Sequencing input: distant non-tumor lung tissue. The receptors stem from a man between 50 and 59 years old with non-small cell lung cancer. Both conserved end residues are part of each CDR3. The D gene is left open where the match is weak. Clone size is shown for a subset of rows, as once, few, many or a class of expanded clone.

clone size	D gene	V gene	J gene	CDR3 protein	CDR3 DNA
few	-	TRBV11-2	TRBJ2-3	CASSPWADTQYF	TGTGCCAGCAGCCCCTGGGCGGATACGCAGTATTTT
many	TRBD1	TRBV28	TRBJ2-7	CASRPTGSTTEQYF	TGTGCCAGCAGGCCGACAGGGAGTACTACCGAGCAGTACTTC
few	TRBD1	TRBV20-1	TRBJ2-3	CSATPGQISTDTQYF	TGCAGTGCTACCCCGGGACAGATTAGCACAGATACGCAGTATTTT
-	-	TRBV29-1	TRBJ1-5	CSVDLGRGNQHQHF	TGCAGCGTTGACCTCGGGAGGGGCAATCAGCACCAGCATTTT
-	TRBD1	TRBV30	TRBJ2-7	CAWRKGTGGREQYF	TGTGCCTGGAGAAAAGGGACAGGGGGCCGCGAGCAGTACTTC
-	-	TRBV4-2	TRBJ2-1	CTSSQGKVAAYNEPFF	TGTACCAGCAGCCAGGGGAAGGTAGCGGCTTACAATGAGCCGTTCTTC
few	TRBD1	TRBV20-1	TRBJ1-5	CSAKTGLLQPQHF	TGCAGTGCAAAGACAGGGCTTCTCCAGCCCCAGCATTTT
many	-	TRBV6-6	TRBJ2-1	CASRIRDSDLGQFF	TGTGCCAGCAGAATCCGGGACTCCGACCTTGGGCAGTTCTTC
-	TRBD2	TRBV6-1	TRBJ2-5	CASSPGGRIEETQYF	TGTGCCAGTAGCCCCGGCGGGAGAATCGAAGAGACCCAGTACTTC
-	-	TRBV7-9	TRBJ1-1	CASSIMSLGLNTEAFF	TGTGCCAGCAGCATAATGAGTTTGGGATTGAACACTGAAGCTTTCTTT
few	-	TRBV2	TRBJ1-5	CASSGGRTLSRNNQPQHF	TGTGCCAGCAGTGGGGGCAGGACGCTGTCGAGGAACAATCAGCCCCAACATTTT
once	-	TRBV12-3/TRBV12-4	TRBJ1-1	CASSFRREMNTEVFF	TGTGCTAGCAGTTTCCGCCGGGAAATGAACACTGAAGTTTTCTTT
-	-	TRBV28	TRBJ1-3	CASNTAGAGNTIYF	TGTGCCAGCAATACAGCAGGGGCTGGGAACACCATATATTTT
-	-	TRBV28	TRBJ2-1	CAISLSTRTNGVSYNEQFF	TGTGCCATCAGTTTATCCACCCGGACTAACGGGGTCTCCTACAATGAGCAGTTCTTC
few	TRBD1	TRBV25-1	TRBJ2-7	CASSETGDFAEQYF	TGCGCCAGCAGTGAGACAGGGGATTTTGCAGAGCAGTACTTC
many	-	TRBV7-8	TRBJ2-4	CASSLAENIQYF	TGTGCCAGCAGCTTAGCGGAAAACATTCAGTACTTC
few	TRBD2	TRBV6-1	TRBJ2-3	CASRGLASADTQYF	TGTGCCAGCAGGGGACTAGCGAGTGCGGATACGCAGTATTTT
many	TRBD2	TRBV7-8	TRBJ2-3	CASSLTPYSGRAAYTQYF	TGTGCCAGCAGCTTAACCCCCTATAGCGGGAGGGCCGCTTATACGCAGTATTTT
many	-	TRBV28	TRBJ2-3	CASSPYTDTQYF	TGTGCCAGCAGCCCCTACACAGATACGCAGTATTTT
few	-	TRBV11-1	TRBJ2-7	CASSLSGLEQYF	TGTGCCAGCAGCTTATCGGGACTCGAGCAGTACTTC
many	-	TRBV12-3/TRBV12-4	TRBJ1-1	CASSFVEGSRAFF	TGTGCCAGCAGTTTCGTAGAGGGTTCGAGGGCTTTCTTT
-	-	TRBV11-2	TRBJ2-1	CASRSRDGANEQFF	TGTGCCAGCAGATCTCGAGATGGGGCCAATGAGCAGTTCTTC
-	TRBD2	TRBV4-2	TRBJ2-3	CASSREGLAGGRGIDTQYF	TGTGCCAGCAGCAGGGAGGGACTAGCGGGGGGCCGAGGAATAGATACGCAGTATTTT
-	TRBD1	TRBV6-5	TRBJ2-7	CASSGQGGRSCEQYF	TGTGCCAGCAGTGGACAGGGGGGGAGAAGCTGCGAGCAGTACTTC
-	TRBD2	TRBV7-9	TRBJ2-1	CTSSLWSREGNQETQFF	TGTACCAGCAGCTTATGGTCGCGGGAGGGAAATCAAGAGACCCAGTTCTTC
-	-	TRBV7-8	TRBJ2-5	CASSPVPEESQYF	TGTGCCAGCAGCCCCGTCCCGGAAGAGAGCCAGTACTTC
many	-	TRBV6-5	TRBJ2-3	CASSERFSSTDTQYF	TGTGCCAGCAGTGAGCGGTTCTCTAGCACAGATACGCAGTATTTT
many	-	TRBV12-3/TRBV12-4	TRBJ2-3	CASSFGGASDTQYF	TGTGCCAGCAGTTTTGGGGGGGCCTCAGATACGCAGTATTTT
many	TRBD2	TRBV19	TRBJ2-2	CASSIASGGARLNTGELFF	TGTGCCAGTAGTATAGCTAGCGGGGGGGCTCGACTGAACACCGGGGAGCTGTTTTTT
-	-	TRBV11-1	TRBJ1-1	CASTPGAGDEAFF	TGCGCCAGCACCCCCGGGGCAGGGGATGAAGCTTTCTTT